In its sample, the clone carrying this T cell receptor beta chain was seen a few times. Its cognate antigen is unknown. The germline gives CDR1 DFQATT, CDR2 SNEGSKA (reference sequence). The V gene lost 4 bases and the J gene lost 2 bases, with 12 bases spanning the gap. The CDR3 length is 13 residues. This sample was included in a study of T cells after yellow fever vaccination. Study-level information: It was SMART-Seq v4 Ultra Low Input that prepared the fractions with low cell numbers.

Study findings and constraints: A weaker but faster secondary response was observed, peaking on day 5 versus 15. Subsequent to the booster, the majority of primary-vaccination clones reappeared (96% CD4, about 90% CD8). Repertoires sorted by FACS could include abundant clonotypes that are contaminants from the bulk population.

TCRdb used MiXCR to reprocess the 5' RACE reads, holding one entry per CDR3 protein. The data hold hundreds of thousands of distinct CDR3 sequences, with around 16% observed a single time. The receptor's source is a man in his late teens or twenties who received the YFV17D yellow fever vaccine. The chain has TRBV20-1 and TRBJ2-7; no firm D call. The starting material was PBMCs, obtained 5 days after the first yellow fever vaccination. The CDR3 DNA follows: TGCAGTGCTACCTCCCCCCGGCCCTACGAGCAGTACGTC. Translated, it gives CSATSPRPYEQYV.